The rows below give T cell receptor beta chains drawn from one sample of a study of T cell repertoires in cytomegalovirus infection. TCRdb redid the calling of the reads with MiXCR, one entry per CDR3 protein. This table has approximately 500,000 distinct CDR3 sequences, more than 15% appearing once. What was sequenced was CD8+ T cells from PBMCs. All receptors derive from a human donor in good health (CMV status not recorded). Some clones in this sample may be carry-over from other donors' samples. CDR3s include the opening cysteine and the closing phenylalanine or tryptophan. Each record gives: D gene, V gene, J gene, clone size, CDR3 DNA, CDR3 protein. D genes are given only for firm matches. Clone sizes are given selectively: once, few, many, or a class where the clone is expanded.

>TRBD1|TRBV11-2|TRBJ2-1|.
TGTGCCAGCAGCTTAGTTTTGACAGGGAAAAATGAGCAGTTCTTC
CASSLVLTGKNEQFF
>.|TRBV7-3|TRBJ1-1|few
TGTGCCAGCAGCCCCCCGGGAGGGGAAACTGAAGCTTTCTTT
CASSPPGGETEAFF
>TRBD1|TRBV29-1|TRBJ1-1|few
TGCAGCGTTAAATCGGACAGGGAAGGGGCTTTCTTT
CSVKSDREGAFF
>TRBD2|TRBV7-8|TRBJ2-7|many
TGTGCCAGCAGCCCTATGGCGGGGGGGCCGTACGAGCAGTACTTC
CASSPMAGGPYEQYF
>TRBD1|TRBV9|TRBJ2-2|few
TGTGCCAGCAGCCCTCAGGGGGCGGGCCCGAACACCGGGGAGCTGTTTTTT
CASSPQGAGPNTGELFF
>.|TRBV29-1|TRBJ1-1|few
TGCAGCGTTGAAGATGGCAGGAACACTGAAGCTTTCTTT
CSVEDGRNTEAFF
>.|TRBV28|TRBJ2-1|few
TGTGCCAGCAGTCCCATGGAGTTCTCCTACAATGAGCAGTTCTTC
CASSPMEFSYNEQFF
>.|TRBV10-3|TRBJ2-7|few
TGTGCCATCAGTGAGTCTGGGGTCTGGTACGAGCAGTACTTC
CAISESGVWYEQYF
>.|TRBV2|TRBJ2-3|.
TGTGCCAGCACCCCGACTAGTCTTATCGATAAGCAGTCTTTT
CASTPTSLIDKQSF
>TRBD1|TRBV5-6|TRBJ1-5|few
TGTGCCAGCAGCTCCCACTCGGACAGGGGGCAGCTAAATCAGCCCCAGCATTTT
CASSSHSDRGQLNQPQHF
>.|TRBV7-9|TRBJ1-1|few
TGTGCCAGCAGCTTAAAGCCTCAGGAGGGAGCTTTCTTT
CASSLKPQEGAFF
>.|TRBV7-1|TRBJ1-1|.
TGTGCCAGCAGCTCCCCCCGACCCAGGGCTTTCTTT
CASSSPRPRAFF
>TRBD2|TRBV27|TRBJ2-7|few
TGTGCCAGCAGTTTAGAGCGGGAGACCGACGAGCAGTACTTC
CASSLERETDEQYF
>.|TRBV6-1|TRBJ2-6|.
TGTGCCAGCAGTGATTGGCTGGGCTCTGGGGCCAACGTCCTGACTTTC
CASSDWLGSGANVLTF
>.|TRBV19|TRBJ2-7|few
TGTGCCAGTAGTATAGGGCGAACCTACGAGCAGTACTTC
CASSIGRTYEQYF
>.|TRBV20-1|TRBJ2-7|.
TGCAGTGCTGGGGACCGGGACAAGTCCTACGAGCAGTACTTC
CSAGDRDKSYEQYF
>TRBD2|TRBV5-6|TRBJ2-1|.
TGTGCCAGCGGCTTGGAAGCGACTAGCGGGATATTCTACAATGAGCAGTTCTTC
CASGLEATSGIFYNEQFF
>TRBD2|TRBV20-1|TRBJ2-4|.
TGCAGTGCTAGAGATCCCGAGGAACTAGCGGGAGGCCAAAACATTCAGTACTTC
CSARDPEELAGGQNIQYF
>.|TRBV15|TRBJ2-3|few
TGTGCCACCAGCAGATCCCGAGGGAGAGCTGATACGCAGTATTTT
CATSRSRGRADTQYF
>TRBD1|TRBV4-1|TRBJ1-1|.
TGCGCCAGCAGCCCCCGAGGAGGGACAGGGGGCGTAACTGAAGCTTTCTTT
CASSPRGGTGGVTEAFF
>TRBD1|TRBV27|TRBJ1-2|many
TGTGCCAGCAGTCCCGAGGGGACAGGGAATCTCTATGGCTACACCTTC
CASSPEGTGNLYGYTF
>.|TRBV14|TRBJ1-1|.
TGTGCCAGCAGCCCCAGGAGTAACACTGAAGCTTTCTTT
CASSPRSNTEAFF
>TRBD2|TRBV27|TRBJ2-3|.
TGTGCCAGCAGTCAAGGGACTAGCGGTAGCACAGATACGCAGTATTTT
CASSQGTSGSTDTQYF
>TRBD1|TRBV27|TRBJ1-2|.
TGTGCCAGCAGCCCCACCGACAGGGAAATGTTTGGCTACACCTTC
CASSPTDREMFGYTF
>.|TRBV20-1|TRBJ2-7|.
TGCAGTGCCCCTGACGGGGGCTACGAGCAGTACTTC
CSAPDGGYEQYF
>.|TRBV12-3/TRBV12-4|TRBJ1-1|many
TGTGCCAGCAGCCCTCCGGGTCGTGGGACTGAAGCTTTCTTT
CASSPPGRGTEAFF
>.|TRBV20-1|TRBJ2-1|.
TGCAGTGCTCAAACATCTTATAGGCGGGACAGAGATGACAATGAGCAGTTCTTC
CSAQTSYRRDRDDNEQFF
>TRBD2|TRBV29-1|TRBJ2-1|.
TGCAGCGTTGAAGAGGTAATAGCGGGGGGAGGCAATGAGCAGTTCTTC
CSVEEVIAGGGNEQFF
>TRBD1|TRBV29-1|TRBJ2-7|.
TGCAGCGTTCAAACAGGGGCCGCCTACGAGCAGTACTTC
CSVQTGAAYEQYF
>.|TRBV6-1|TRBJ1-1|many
TGTGCCAGCAGTGAAGCTCAGGGAACCAACACTGAAGCTTTCTTT
CASSEAQGTNTEAFF